This T cell receptor (beta chain) was retrieved from a study of T cell clones after liver transplantation. Overall study: Samples came from ITN030ST, which attempted immunosuppression withdrawal within 2 years of liver transplantation. Patients counted as tolerant after at least one year off all immunosuppression, enzymes not exceeding twice normal. The study, taken as a whole, reports: A significant post-transplant drop in circulating graft-donor-reactive CD4 TCRbeta sequences occurred in most of the 8 subjects. Small, mixed patient groups and varying post-transplant times limit these conclusions.

The CDR3 is 13 residues long. Looked up from germline, CDR1 is LNHDA and CDR2 is SQIVND (reference sequence). V was pared by 6 bases and J by 5 bases, with 14 bases between. Libraries were prepared by immunoSEQ multiplex PCR; TCRdb keeps only in-frame clonotypes and omits some of them. The sample has about 76,000 clones, 83% seen once. This clone was observed once. What it binds is unknown. V gene TRBV19 combines with J gene TRBJ2-7, with no clear D. The specimen comprised CD4+ T cells from blood, sampled at the 22-month timepoint. This receptor was obtained from a human patient who received a liver transplant. The graft donor may have contributed some T cells. CDR3 coding DNA: TGTGCCAGTAGCCTAGACGGAGTGAACGAGCAGTACTTC. Translation gives CASSLDGVNEQYF.